Shown below are 17 T cell receptor beta chains from a single sample sequenced in a study of blood T cell repertoires in COVID-19. Sequencing was performed with immunoSEQ multiplex PCR; in TCRdb, only in-frame clones are kept and a portion is missing. The sample lists around 99,000 clones, around 89% occurring once. Sequenced sample: peripheral blood. The receptors were sampled from a human donor in a cohort sampled during active COVID-19.

The chain employs TRBV27 and TRBJ1-2; D perhaps matches TRBD1 (6 bases). The CDR3 is 12 residues long. CDR1 is MNHEY and CDR2 is SMNVEV in the germline V gene (reference sequence). Trimming pared 9 bases from V and 4 bases from J, leaving 12 bases between. The CDR3 DNA follows: TGTGCCAGTAAACAGGGCGGCTATGGCTACACCTTC. It codes for CASKQGGYGYTF.

The chain combines TRBV11-2 with TRBJ2-1; a possible D gene is TRBD2 (6 bases). Trimming took 0 bases from V and 4 from J, leaving 7 bases between them. There are 14 residues in the CDR3. Germline CDR1 and CDR2: SGHAT and FQNNGV. CDR3 coding DNA: TGTGCCAGCAGCTTAGACGGGAGTTACAATGAGCAGTTCTTC. Residues: CASSLDGSYNEQFF. Full variable domain (outside the CDR3, taken from reference TRBV11-2 and TRBJ2-1): EAGVAQSPRYKIIEKRQSVAFWCNPISGHATLYWYQQILGQGPKLLIQFQNNGVVDDSQLPKDRFSAERLKGVDSTLKIQPAKLEDSAVYLCASSLDGSYNEQFFGPGTRLTVL.

The DNA of the CDR3 is TGTGCCAGCCAGACAGGGTCGAGGAACGAGCAGTACTTC. Translation: CASQTGSRNEQYF. The chain couples TRBV27 to TRBJ2-7; 7 bases line up with TRBD1. The CDR3 consists of 13 residues. With V trimmed by 8 bases and J by 5 bases, 9 bases remained unmatched. Germline V gene lookup returns CDR1 MNHEY and CDR2 SMNVEV (reference sequence).

This chain links TRBV27 with TRBJ1-5; possible D gene TRBD1, 5 bases. This CDR3 is built from 17 residues. V was trimmed by 0 bases and J by 6 bases, leaving 18 bases between them. Germline V gives CDR1 MNHEY, CDR2 SMNVEV (reference sequence). In nucleotides, the CDR3 is TGTGCCAGCAGTTTATCCATTTTGGGCGGGGCGGCTCAGCCCCAGCATTTT. It translates to CASSLSILGGAAQPQHF.

This rearrangement joins TRBV5-1 to TRBJ1-2, with 9 bases aligning to TRBD1. The CDR3 is made up of 16 amino acids. CDR1 and CDR2 (germline): SGHRS, YFSETQ. After removal of 2 bases from V and 5 bases from J, the junction contained 10 bases not matched to a gene. The CDR3 spells CASSFDLQGARYGYTF. CDR3 in DNA: TGCGCCAGCAGCTTCGACTTACAGGGGGCAAGGTATGGCTACACCTTC.

The chain links TRBV11-3 to TRBJ1-2, with 7 positions matching TRBD1. V shed 5 bases, J shed 7 bases, and the junction held 7 bases outside the gene matches. CDR1 and CDR2 (germline): SGHNT, YENEEA. CDR3 length: 13 residues. CDR3 in DNA: TGTGCCAGCAGCCCCGGGACAGCTCTTGGCTACACCTTC. Its protein is CASSPGTALGYTF.

The chain employs TRBV4-1 and TRBJ1-5; D perhaps matches TRBD1 (5 bases). This CDR3 comprises 16 residues. CDR1 is MGHRA and CDR2 is YSYEKL in the germline V gene. V lost 4 bases and J 2 bases, leaving 15 bases between the germline ends. This CDR3 reads CASSLGDSPGNQPQHF. Here the CDR3 DNA reads TGCGCCAGCAGCCTGGGTGACAGTCCCGGCAATCAGCCCCAGCATTTT.

The V gene is TRBV7-3, the J gene TRBJ1-4, with TRBD1 matching over 9 bases. This CDR3 spans 15 amino acids. Looked up from germline, CDR1 is SGHTA and CDR2 is FQGTGA. V lost 1 base and J lost 7; bases outside the gene matches: 4. The CDR3 sequence: CASSLSGTGREKLFF. As DNA, the CDR3 is TGTGCCAGCAGCTTAAGTGGGACAGGGCGTGAAAAACTGTTTTTT.

This sequence joins TRBV5-5 and TRBJ1-4; a weak D match, TRBD1 (5 bases). Per germline, CDR1 SGHKS and CDR2 YYEKEE (reference sequence). The CDR3 covers 15 residues. V gave up 0 bases and J gave up 2 bases, with 8 bases separating them. The CDR3 reads CASSLDAGTNEKLFF. DNA for the CDR3: TGTGCCAGCAGCTTGGACGCAGGGACTAATGAAAAACTGTTTTTT.

V and J are TRBV9 and TRBJ2-3; D is unresolved. V gave up 1 base and J gave up 4 bases, with 4 bases separating them. Per germline, CDR1 SGDLS and CDR2 YYNGEE. This CDR3 has 12 residues. The CDR3 nucleotides read TGTGCCAGCAGCGTATACTCAGATACGCAGTATTTT. Translation: CASSVYSDTQYF.

This clone was recorded many times. V and J are TRBV28 and TRBJ2-7, with TRBD2 identical over 9 bases. CDR3 length equals 16 residues. Germline CDR1 reads MDHEN; CDR2 reads SYDVKM. The ends lost 4 bases at V and 2 bases at J; junction bases unmatched: 9. This chain's CDR3 is CASSSETSGPTYEQYF. The CDR3 nucleotides read TGTGCCAGCAGTTCCGAAACTAGCGGGCCGACCTACGAGCAGTACTTC.

This clone was detected once. The chain joins TRBV19 to TRBJ2-1, with D perhaps TRBD2 (5 bases). V was pared by 6 bases and J by 1 base, with 13 bases between. The CDR3 sequence is 15 residues long. CDR1 and CDR2 (germline): LNHDA, SQIVND (reference sequence). The CDR3 protein is CASSQAVNSYNEQFF. CDR3 nucleotide sequence: TGTGCCAGTAGCCAAGCGGTCAATTCCTACAATGAGCAGTTCTTC.

V gene TRBV24-1 combines with J gene TRBJ1-2, with 11 bases lining up with TRBD1. The ends lost 4 bases at V and 8 bases at J; junction bases unmatched: 5. Germline V gene sequence: CDR1 KGHDR, CDR2 SFDVKD. The CDR3 length is 14 residues. The CDR3 loop reads CATSDGDRGYGYTF. The CDR3 region has the DNA TGTGCCACCAGTGACGGGGACAGGGGGTACGGCTACACCTTC.

The chain carries TRBV28 and TRBJ2-7; no firm D call. CDR3 length equals 11 residues. From germline, CDR1 is MDHEN and CDR2 SYDVKM. V was trimmed by 7 bases and J by 6 bases, leaving 10 bases between them. The CDR3 DNA is TGTGCCAGCATCGGGTGGAGCGAGCAGTACTTC. Translated: CASIGWSEQYF.

This chain joins TRBV28 and TRBJ2-5, with 13 bases matching TRBD2. CDR1 and CDR2 from the germline V gene are MDHEN and SYDVKM. The CDR3 loop spans 15 amino acids. V gave up 6 bases and J gave up 8 bases; unmatched junction bases: 9. Here the CDR3 reads CASSYGLAGVSTQYF. The CDR3 coding sequence is TGTGCCAGCAGCTATGGACTAGCGGGAGTCAGCACCCAGTACTTC.

The chain couples TRBV5-4 to TRBJ2-3; 12 bases agree with TRBD1. The ends lost 4 bases at V and 5 bases at J; junction bases unmatched: 8. Germline CDR1 and CDR2: SGHNT and YYREEE (reference sequence). This CDR3 contains 16 residues. The CDR3 DNA reads as TGTGCCAGCAGCCCAGGGGGACAGGGGGCTGGAGATACGCAGTATTTT. This sequence encodes CASSPGGQGAGDTQYF.

A few counts support this clone. This chain uses TRBV5-4 with TRBJ2-3; maybe TRBD2 (6 bases). V gave up 6 bases and J gave up 0 bases, with 17 bases separating them. The CDR3 consists of 16 residues. The germline CDR1 and CDR2 sequences are SGHNT and YYREEE (reference sequence). The CDR3 coding sequence is TGTGCCAGCACACCCTACCCGGGAGCTAGCACAGATACGCAGTATTTT. As protein: CASTPYPGASTDTQYF.